A selection of T cell receptor beta chains follows, all from one sample in a study of Graves' ophthalmopathy and Graves' hyperthyroidism. MiXCR, run by TCRdb on the multiplex PCR reads, gives a single entry per CDR3 protein. The sample records about 640,000 distinct CDR3 sequences, roughly two fifths being singletons. The specimen sequenced was peripheral blood. Receptor source: an adult man with Graves' ophthalmopathy. The CDR3 runs from the conserved cysteine through the conserved F or W. The D gene is left open where the match is weak. A clone size is listed for some rows: how often the clone was seen (once, few, many), or a class if it is expanded.

V	J	size	D	DNA	CDR3
TRBV7-9	TRBJ2-7	many	-	TGTGCCAGCAGCTTGGGACTTGCCACCTACGAGCAGTACTTC	CASSLGLATYEQYF
TRBV5-4	TRBJ2-2	few	-	TGTGCCAGCAGCTCCCGGGACTTCGCAGGGGAGCTGTTTTTT	CASSSRDFAGELFF
TRBV9	TRBJ2-5	many	-	TGTGCCAGCAGCGCCCGGCGTTCCGAGACCCAGTACTTC	CASSARRSETQYF
TRBV2	TRBJ2-5	many	-	TGTGCCAGCGAAGACAGGACGGTTAGAGAGACCCAGTACTTC	CASEDRTVRETQYF
TRBV6-2/TRBV6-3	TRBJ2-7	-	-	TGTGCCATCAGTTACTCCTTAATGTACGAGCAGTACTTC	CAISYSLMYEQYF
TRBV11-2	TRBJ1-4	once	-	TGTGCCAGCAGGTCGGGGGGTTTTAATGAAAAACTGTTTTTT	CASRSGGFNEKLFF
TRBV6-5	TRBJ1-5	-	-	TGTGCCAGCAGTTTTTCGGGGCGGCTGCAGCCCCAGCATTTT	CASSFSGRLQPQHF
TRBV24-1	TRBJ1-2	-	TRBD1	TGTGCCACCAGTGGGACAGGGGACGCGGATGGCTACACCTTC	CATSGTGDADGYTF
TRBV10-3	TRBJ1-5	-	-	TGTGCCATCAGTCCCGGCCTCAATCAGCCCCAGCATTTT	CAISPGLNQPQHF
TRBV2	TRBJ2-7	-	TRBD1	TGTGCCAGCAGTGTACAGGGGGCAGGCGAGCAGTACTTC	CASSVQGAGEQYF
TRBV29-1	TRBJ2-6	many	TRBD1	TGCAGCGTGACAGGGGTGGCAGGGGCCAACGTCCTGACTTTC	CSVTGVAGANVLTF
TRBV5-1	TRBJ1-1	many	-	TGCGCCAGCAGCTTGGGTGGACAGCCTAACACTGAAGCTTTCTTT	CASSLGGQPNTEAFF
TRBV2	TRBJ2-5	-	-	TGTGCCAGCAGTGATAGCCCTTGGGGGCCACAAGAGACCCAGTACTTC	CASSDSPWGPQETQYF
TRBV6-2/TRBV6-3	TRBJ2-7	-	TRBD2	TGTGCCAGCAGTTTCTCCGGGACTAGCGGAGCCTACGAGCAGTACTTC	CASSFSGTSGAYEQYF
TRBV7-6	TRBJ2-5	many	TRBD1	TGTGCCAGCAGCTTAGGGCCCTCAACCGGGACAGGGGCAGAGACCCAGTACTTC	CASSLGPSTGTGAETQYF
TRBV9	TRBJ2-2	-	-	TGTGCCAGCGCGAAGAACACCGGGGAGCTGTTTTTT	CASAKNTGELFF
TRBV29-1	TRBJ2-7	many	-	TGCAGCGTTGCGCTTAAGGATCGGGACACAATCTACGAGCAGTACTTC	CSVALKDRDTIYEQYF
TRBV5-6	TRBJ2-5	-	TRBD1	TGTGCCAGCAGCAGAGGACAGGGTAGGAGTCAGCCCCAGTACTTC	CASSRGQGRSQPQYF
TRBV7-6	TRBJ2-2	many	TRBD2	TGTGCCAGCAGCTTAGCGGGAGGGCCGACCGGGGAGCTGTTTTTT	CASSLAGGPTGELFF
TRBV7-9	TRBJ1-2	-	TRBD1	TGTGCCAGCAGCGCCACGACAGGGGGCAGGGTGGATGGCTACACCTTC	CASSATTGGRVDGYTF
TRBV19	TRBJ1-2	-	-	TGTGCCAGTAGTTTCCGTGTGGGGATTCAGGGGAACTATGGCTACACCTTC	CASSFRVGIQGNYGYTF
TRBV10-3	TRBJ2-7	many	-	TGTGCCATCAGTGATCACAACCGGGACCACCACGAGCAGTACTTC	CAISDHNRDHHEQYF
TRBV9	TRBJ2-6	once	TRBD2	TGTGCCAGCAGCGGGACTAGCGTGTCTGGGGCCAACGTCCTGACTTTC	CASSGTSVSGANVLTF
TRBV4-1	TRBJ1-3	-	TRBD1	TGCGCCAGCAGCCAAAAACAGGGGAGTAGAAACACCATATATTTT	CASSQKQGSRNTIYF
TRBV11-2	TRBJ1-1	many	-	TGTGCCAGCAGCTACGGGGGAGCAAACACTGAAGCTTTCTTT	CASSYGGANTEAFF
TRBV7-9	TRBJ1-2	many	-	TGTGCCAGCAGGCCGATACAGGGCGGCTACACCTTC	CASRPIQGGYTF
TRBV19	TRBJ2-7	many	-	TGTGCCAGTAGTATGGTCGGACGGGGTGACGAGCAGTACTTC	CASSMVGRGDEQYF
TRBV12-3/TRBV12-4	TRBJ2-5	many	-	TGTGCCAGCAGTCCCCGAATACAAGAGACCCAGTACTTC	CASSPRIQETQYF
TRBV15	TRBJ1-5	-	-	TGTGCCACCAGCATTACTGTGGATGACAATCAGCCCCAGCATTTT	CATSITVDDNQPQHF
TRBV2	TRBJ2-7	-	-	TGTGCCAGCAGTGAAACAGGGTTCGAGCAGTACTTC	CASSETGFEQYF
TRBV2	TRBJ2-5	-	TRBD1	TGTGCCAGCAGTTTATTGCCAGGGACAGGGGAAGAGACCCAGTACTTC	CASSLLPGTGEETQYF
TRBV7-9	TRBJ1-1	once	-	TGTGCCAGCAGCTTATCCGGGCTGGGAAGCACTGAAGCTTTCTTT	CASSLSGLGSTEAFF
TRBV25-1	TRBJ2-6	many	TRBD1	TGTGCCAGCTCAGCTCAGGGGGCTTCTGGGGCCAACGTCCTGACTTTC	CASSAQGASGANVLTF
TRBV10-3	TRBJ1-1	many	-	TGTGCCAGCAGTTCCGGGACAAAAACTGAAGCTTTCTTT	CASSSGTKTEAFF
TRBV7-3	TRBJ2-7	many	-	TGTGCCAGCAGCTTAATCCCCCAAACAGGGTTGAACGAGCAGTACTTC	CASSLIPQTGLNEQYF
TRBV25-1	TRBJ2-2	many	-	TGTGCCAGCAGTGTCGCACCAGGCTTAACCGGGGAGCTGTTTTTT	CASSVAPGLTGELFF
TRBV20-1	TRBJ2-2	-	-	TGCAGTGCTAGAGGGACACCTGACACCGGGGAGCTGTTTTTT	CSARGTPDTGELFF
TRBV2	TRBJ2-2	many	TRBD1	TGTGCCAGCAAGGACAGGGGGTGGACCGGGGAGCTGTTTTTT	CASKDRGWTGELFF
TRBV25-1	TRBJ2-1	-	TRBD2	TGTGCCAGCCGCCCTTTAGCGGGGGGCCTCAATGAGCAGTTCTTC	CASRPLAGGLNEQFF
TRBV7-9	TRBJ2-7	many	-	TGTGCCAGCAGCCTCGGACCCTTCTACGAGCAGTACTTC	CASSLGPFYEQYF
TRBV24-1	TRBJ2-5	many	TRBD1	TGTGCCACCAGTGATGGGACAGTCCAAGAGACCCAGTACTTC	CATSDGTVQETQYF
TRBV29-1	TRBJ2-2	many	TRBD1	TGCAGCGTTCCGACCGCCGGACAGGTCGCCGGGGAGCTGTTTTTT	CSVPTAGQVAGELFF
TRBV7-6	TRBJ2-5	many	-	TGTGCCAGCAGCTTAGCGGGAAAGGGGGGTGAGGAGACCCAGTACTTC	CASSLAGKGGEETQYF
TRBV7-2	TRBJ2-7	-	TRBD1	TGTGCCAGCAGCTTAGACACCAACCAAATAGGACAGGGGGCGCGGGAGCAGTACTTC	CASSLDTNQIGQGAREQYF
TRBV7-8	TRBJ2-7	few	-	TGTGCCAGCAGCCCCCTAGGGGTCTCCTACGAGCAGTACTTC	CASSPLGVSYEQYF
TRBV10-3	TRBJ2-7	many	TRBD2	TGTGCCAGCGTGGGACTAGTGGGCTACGAGCAGTACTTC	CASVGLVGYEQYF
TRBV7-3	TRBJ1-4	once	-	TGTGCCAGCAGCTTAGGACACGTGAACACTGAAAAACTGTTTTTT	CASSLGHVNTEKLFF
TRBV7-9	TRBJ2-7	many	-	TGTGCCAGCAGCGCCCCCGTCGGTGGGGAACATACGTCGGAGTACTTC	CASSAPVGGEHTSEYF
TRBV2	TRBJ1-2	-	-	TGTGCCAGCAGTTACTCGGTCCGTGGCCCCTCTAACTATGGCTACACCTTC	CASSYSVRGPSNYGYTF
TRBV7-6	TRBJ1-5	-	-	TGTGCCAGCAGCTCAGCTCCGGCAGGGGCCAATCAGCCCCAGCATTTT	CASSSAPAGANQPQHF
TRBV11-2	TRBJ1-1	-	TRBD1	TGTGCCAGCAGCGAACTAATAATAAGGGGGCGGGGGTTGAACACTGAAGCTTTCTTT	CASSELIIRGRGLNTEAFF
TRBV7-9	TRBJ1-2	-	-	TGTGCCAGCAGCCAAGAAGGTCCCGCCGGGGACCCTAAGGGTTATGGCTACACCTTC	CASSQEGPAGDPKGYGYTF
TRBV12-3/TRBV12-4	TRBJ1-4	few	-	TGTGCCAGCAGTTACTTCCCCCGCGGGGAGGGGATGGAACTGTTTTTT	CASSYFPRGEGMELFF
TRBV19	TRBJ1-1	many	TRBD1	TGTGCCAGTAGTCAGGACAGGCTGTCGAACACTGAAGCTTTCTTT	CASSQDRLSNTEAFF
TRBV10-3	TRBJ1-2	many	-	TGTGCCATCAGTGACAACAGTCAGGTTGGCTACACCTTC	CAISDNSQVGYTF
TRBV4-2	TRBJ1-2	many	-	TGTGCCAGCAGCCAAGAAGGTGACAGCAGCTATGGCTACACCTTC	CASSQEGDSSYGYTF
TRBV12-3/TRBV12-4	TRBJ2-5	-	-	TGTGCCAGCAGTTTGGTCAGTGTCGGTTTAGAGACCCAGTACTTC	CASSLVSVGLETQYF